This T cell receptor beta chain derives from a study of T-cell reconstitution after alpha-beta-depleted transplantation in children (TCRdb year 2016). Regarding the research as a whole: Using TCR repertoire profiling, the study followed T-cell immune reconstitution in a quantitative way in children after TCRalphabeta/CD19-depleted allogeneic hematopoietic cell transplantation.

The germline V gene sets CDR1 to MDHEN and CDR2 to SYDVKM. V is shortened by 3 bases, J by 4 bases, and the region joining them spans 1 base. Including both end residues, the CDR3 is 11 amino acids long. The kept DNA is CDR3 alone, 33 bases in frame from the first base. This clonotype was observed once. Its antigen has not been determined. A read error is likely, as this CDR3 ends without the conserved phenylalanine or tryptophan. Library preparation employed PCR. The sequencer listed for this sample is Illumina HiSeq 2500. To normalize quantification of the TCRbeta repertoire, the TCR libraries were built with molecular barcoding that relied on unique molecular identifiers. Using fastp at Q25 and MiXCR, TCRdb reprocessed the public reads and kept productive beta chains. Duplicate CDR3 protein sequences are folded into a single record with the most common DNA and genes. The sample yields 200,000 to 250,000 distinct CDR3 sequences; about 12% were counted once. Over 2% of the sample rests with the top ten.

The TCR comes from a human donor who donated a stem cell graft to a child with acute lymphoblastic leukemia. The rearrangement joined TRBV28 to TRBJ2-1; no D gene call is confident. The sample here was PBMCs from the stem cell graft donor, taken from the stem cell graft. The bases read TGTGCCAGCAGTTTGTACAATGAGCAGTTCATC. It codes for CASSLYNEQFI.